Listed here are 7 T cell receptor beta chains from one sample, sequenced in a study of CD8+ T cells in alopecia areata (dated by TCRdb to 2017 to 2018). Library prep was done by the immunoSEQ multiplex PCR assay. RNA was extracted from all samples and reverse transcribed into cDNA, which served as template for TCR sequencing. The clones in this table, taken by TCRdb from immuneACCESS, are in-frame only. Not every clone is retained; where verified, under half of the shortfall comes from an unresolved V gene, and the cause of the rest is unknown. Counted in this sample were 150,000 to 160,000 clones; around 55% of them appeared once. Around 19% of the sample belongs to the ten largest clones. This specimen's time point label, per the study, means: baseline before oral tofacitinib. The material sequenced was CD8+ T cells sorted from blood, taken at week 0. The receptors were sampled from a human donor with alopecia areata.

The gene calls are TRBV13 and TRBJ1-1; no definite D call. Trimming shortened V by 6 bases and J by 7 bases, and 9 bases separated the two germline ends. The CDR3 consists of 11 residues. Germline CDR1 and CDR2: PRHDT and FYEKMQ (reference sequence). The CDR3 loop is CASSQSDEAFF. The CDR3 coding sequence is TGTGCCAGCAGTCAGAGCGATGAAGCTTTCTTT.

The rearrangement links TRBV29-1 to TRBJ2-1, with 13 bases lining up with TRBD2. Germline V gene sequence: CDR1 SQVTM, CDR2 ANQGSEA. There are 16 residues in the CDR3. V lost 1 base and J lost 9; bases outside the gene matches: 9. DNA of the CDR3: TGCAGCGTTGAAGGCGGACTAGCGGGGGAAATGGGTGAGCAGTTCTTC. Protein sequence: CSVEGGLAGEMGEQFF.

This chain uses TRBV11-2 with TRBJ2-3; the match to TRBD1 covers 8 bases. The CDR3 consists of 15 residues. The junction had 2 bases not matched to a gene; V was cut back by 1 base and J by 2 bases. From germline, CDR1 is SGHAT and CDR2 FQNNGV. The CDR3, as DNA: TGTGCCAGCAGCTTAGCGGACAGGGACACAGATACGCAGTATTTT. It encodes CASSLADRDTDTQYF.

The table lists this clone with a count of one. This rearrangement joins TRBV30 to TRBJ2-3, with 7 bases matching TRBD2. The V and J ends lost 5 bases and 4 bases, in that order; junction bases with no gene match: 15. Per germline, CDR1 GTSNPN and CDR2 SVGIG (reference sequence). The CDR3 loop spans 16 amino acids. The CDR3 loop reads CAWVTAGEGRADTQYF. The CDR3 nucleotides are TGTGCCTGGGTAACAGCAGGCGAAGGGAGGGCAGATACGCAGTATTTT.

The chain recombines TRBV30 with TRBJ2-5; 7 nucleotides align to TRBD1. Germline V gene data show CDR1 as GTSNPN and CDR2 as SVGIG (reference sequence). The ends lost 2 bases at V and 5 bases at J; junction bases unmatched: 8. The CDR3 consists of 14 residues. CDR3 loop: CAWSRDSKEETQYF. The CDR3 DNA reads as TGTGCCTGGAGTCGGGACAGTAAAGAGGAGACCCAGTACTTC.

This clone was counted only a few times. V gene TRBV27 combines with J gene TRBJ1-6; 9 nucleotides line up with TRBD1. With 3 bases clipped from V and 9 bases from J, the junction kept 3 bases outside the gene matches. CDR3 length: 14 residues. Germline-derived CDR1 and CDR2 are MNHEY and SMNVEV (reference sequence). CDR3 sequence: CASSLGQGGSPLHF. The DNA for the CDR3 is TGTGCCAGCAGTTTGGGACAGGGAGGTTCACCCCTCCACTTT.

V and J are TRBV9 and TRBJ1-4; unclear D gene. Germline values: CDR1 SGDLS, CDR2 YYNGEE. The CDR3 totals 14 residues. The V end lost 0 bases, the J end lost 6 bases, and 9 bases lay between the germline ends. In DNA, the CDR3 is TGTGCCAGCAGCGTAGGGCGGCAGGATGAAAAACTGTTTTTT. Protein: CASSVGRQDEKLFF.